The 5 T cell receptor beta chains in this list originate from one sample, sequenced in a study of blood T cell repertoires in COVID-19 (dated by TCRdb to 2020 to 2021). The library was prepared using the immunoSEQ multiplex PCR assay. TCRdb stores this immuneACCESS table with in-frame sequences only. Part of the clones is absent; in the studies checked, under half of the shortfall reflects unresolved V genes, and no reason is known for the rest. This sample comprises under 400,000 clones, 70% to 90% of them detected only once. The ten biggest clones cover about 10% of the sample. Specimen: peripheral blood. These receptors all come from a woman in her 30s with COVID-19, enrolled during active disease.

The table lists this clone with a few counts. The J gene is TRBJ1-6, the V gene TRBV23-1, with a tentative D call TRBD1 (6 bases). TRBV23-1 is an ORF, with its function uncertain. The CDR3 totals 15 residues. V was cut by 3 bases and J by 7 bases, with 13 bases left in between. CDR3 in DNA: TGCGCCAGCAGTCAGCCAGGGGACGACAATTCACCCCTCCACTTT. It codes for CASSQPGDDNSPLHF.

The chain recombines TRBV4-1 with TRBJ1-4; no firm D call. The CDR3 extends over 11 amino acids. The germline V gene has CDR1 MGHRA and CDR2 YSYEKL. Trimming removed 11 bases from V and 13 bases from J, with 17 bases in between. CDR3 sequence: CASTEGGVLFF. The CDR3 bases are TGCGCCTCTACTGAAGGCGGGGTACTGTTTTTT.

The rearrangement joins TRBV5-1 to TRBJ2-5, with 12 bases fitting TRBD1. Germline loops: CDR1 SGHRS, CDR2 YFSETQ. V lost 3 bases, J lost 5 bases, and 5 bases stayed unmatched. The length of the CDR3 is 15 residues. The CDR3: CASSSGTGGGETQYF. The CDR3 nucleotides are TGCGCCAGCAGCTCCGGGACAGGGGGCGGTGAGACCCAGTACTTC.

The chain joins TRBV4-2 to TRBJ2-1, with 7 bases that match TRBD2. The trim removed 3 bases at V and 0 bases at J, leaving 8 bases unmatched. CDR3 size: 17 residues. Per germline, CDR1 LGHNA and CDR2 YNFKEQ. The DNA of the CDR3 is TGTGCCAGCAGCCAGGCCTTAGGGGAGGGCTCCTACAATGAGCAGTTCTTC. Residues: CASSQALGEGSYNEQFF.

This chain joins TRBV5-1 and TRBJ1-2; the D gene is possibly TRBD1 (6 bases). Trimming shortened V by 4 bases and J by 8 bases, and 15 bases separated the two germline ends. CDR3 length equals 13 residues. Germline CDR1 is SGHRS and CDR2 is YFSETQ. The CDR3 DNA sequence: TGCGCCAGCAGCGCCGGACAGCGTCGGGGCTACACCTTC. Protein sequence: CASSAGQRRGYTF.